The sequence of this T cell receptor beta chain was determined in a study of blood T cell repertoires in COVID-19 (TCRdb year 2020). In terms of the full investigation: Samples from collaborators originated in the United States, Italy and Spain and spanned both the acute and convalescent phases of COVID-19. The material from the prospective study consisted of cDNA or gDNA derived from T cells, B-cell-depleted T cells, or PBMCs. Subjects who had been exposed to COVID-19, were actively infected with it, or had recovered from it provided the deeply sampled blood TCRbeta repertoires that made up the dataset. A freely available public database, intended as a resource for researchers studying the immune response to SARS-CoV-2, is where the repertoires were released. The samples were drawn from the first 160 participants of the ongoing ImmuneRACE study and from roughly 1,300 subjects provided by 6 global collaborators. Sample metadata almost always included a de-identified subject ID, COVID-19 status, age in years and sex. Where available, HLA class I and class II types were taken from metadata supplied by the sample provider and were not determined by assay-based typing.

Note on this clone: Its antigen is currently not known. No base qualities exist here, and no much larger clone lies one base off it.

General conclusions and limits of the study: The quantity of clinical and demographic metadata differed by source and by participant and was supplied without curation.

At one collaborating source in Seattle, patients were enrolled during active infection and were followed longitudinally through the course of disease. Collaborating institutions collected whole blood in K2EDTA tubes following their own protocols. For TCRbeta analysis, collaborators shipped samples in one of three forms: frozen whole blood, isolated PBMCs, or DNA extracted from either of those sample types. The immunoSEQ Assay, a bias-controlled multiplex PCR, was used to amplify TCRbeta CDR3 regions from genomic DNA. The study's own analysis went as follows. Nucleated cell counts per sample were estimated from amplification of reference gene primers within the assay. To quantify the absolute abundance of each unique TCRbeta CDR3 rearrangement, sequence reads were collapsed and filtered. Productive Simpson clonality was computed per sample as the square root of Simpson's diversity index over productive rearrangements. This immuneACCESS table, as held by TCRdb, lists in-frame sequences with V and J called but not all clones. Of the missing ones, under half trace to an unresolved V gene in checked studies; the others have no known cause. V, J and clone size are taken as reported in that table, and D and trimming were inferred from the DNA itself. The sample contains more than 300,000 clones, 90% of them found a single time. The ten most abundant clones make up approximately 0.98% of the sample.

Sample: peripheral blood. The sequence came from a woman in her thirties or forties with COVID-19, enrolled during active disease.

The CDR3 has the sequence CASSPRGPSQPQHF. The sequence in DNA is TGTGCCAGCTCACCAAGGGGGCCCAGTCAGCCCCAGCATTTT. The chain joins TRBV18 to TRBJ1-5; 7 nucleotides in the junction match TRBD1. The germline V gene encodes CDR1 KGHSH and CDR2 LQKENI. From the cysteine up to the phenylalanine, the CDR3 has a length of 14 residues. CDR3 DNA is the only sequence kept; it has 42 bases, read in frame from the first base. V is pruned by 2 bases and J by 6 bases, leaving 4 bases of the junction without a gene match.